This T cell receptor beta chain was identified during a study of blood T cell repertoires in COVID-19. This CDR3 is built from 15 residues. Germline lookup yields CDR1 MNHEY and CDR2 SMNVEV (reference sequence). J gave up 7 bases and V 3 bases, and 1 base lay outside the gene matches. Sequencing used immunoSEQ multiplex PCR; TCRdb keeps in-frame clones, though not all of them. Of 120,000 or so clones listed, 80% were seen once; the top ten hold roughly 25%. This sequence originates from a human donor in a cohort sampled during active COVID-19. V is TRBV27 and J is TRBJ2-2, with 14 bases lining up with TRBD2. Sequenced input: peripheral blood. For the CDR3, the DNA is TGTGCCAGCAGTTTGGGACTAGCGGGGGTCGGGGAGCTGTTTTTT. Translation: CASSLGLAGVGELFF.